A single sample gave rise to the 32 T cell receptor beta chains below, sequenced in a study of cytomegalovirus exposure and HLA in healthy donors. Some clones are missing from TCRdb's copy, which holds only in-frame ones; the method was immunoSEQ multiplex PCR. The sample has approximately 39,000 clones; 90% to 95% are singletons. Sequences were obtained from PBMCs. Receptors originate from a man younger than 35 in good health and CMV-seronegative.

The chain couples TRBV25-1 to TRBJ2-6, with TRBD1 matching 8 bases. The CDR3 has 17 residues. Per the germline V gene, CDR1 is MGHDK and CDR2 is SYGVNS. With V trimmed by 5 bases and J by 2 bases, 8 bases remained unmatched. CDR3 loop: CASSLGDRTTGANVLTF. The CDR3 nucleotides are TGTGCCAGCAGTTTAGGGGACAGGACTACTGGGGCCAACGTCCTGACTTTC.

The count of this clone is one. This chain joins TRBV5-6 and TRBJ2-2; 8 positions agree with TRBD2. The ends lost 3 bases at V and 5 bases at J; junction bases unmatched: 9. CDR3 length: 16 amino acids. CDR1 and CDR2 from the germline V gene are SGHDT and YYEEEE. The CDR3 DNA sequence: TGTGCCAGCAGCTCCCCCCCCGGGGGGGGAACCGGGGAGCTGTTTTTT. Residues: CASSSPPGGGTGELFF. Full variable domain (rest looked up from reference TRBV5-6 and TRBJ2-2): DAGVTQSPTHLIKTRGQQVTLRCSPKSGHDTVSWYQQALGQGPQFIFQYYEEEERQRGNFPDRFSGHQFPNYSSELNVNALLLGDSALYLCASSSPPGGGTGELFFGEGSRLTVL.

CDR3 protein: CASSTAQGYGYTF. In nucleotides, the CDR3 is TGTGCCAGCAGCACAGCCCAAGGCTATGGCTACACCTTC. The chain links TRBV9 to TRBJ1-2; unclear D gene. The CDR3 covers 13 residues. Looked up from germline, CDR1 is SGDLS and CDR2 is YYNGEE. The ends were cut back, 4 bases at V and 4 bases at J, with 11 bases in the middle.

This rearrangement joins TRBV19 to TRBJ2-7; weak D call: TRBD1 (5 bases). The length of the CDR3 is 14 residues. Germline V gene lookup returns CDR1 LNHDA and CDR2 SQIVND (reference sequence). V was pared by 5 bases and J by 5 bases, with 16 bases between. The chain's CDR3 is CASSASDSRNEQYF. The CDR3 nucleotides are TGTGCCAGTAGTGCCAGTGACAGTAGGAACGAGCAGTACTTC.

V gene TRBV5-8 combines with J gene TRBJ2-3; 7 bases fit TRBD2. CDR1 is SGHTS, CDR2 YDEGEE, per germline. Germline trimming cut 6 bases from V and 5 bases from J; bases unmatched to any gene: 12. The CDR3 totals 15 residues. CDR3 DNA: TGTGCCAGCAACCGAGGCGGGGGTCAGGGAGATACGCAGTATTTT. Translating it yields CASNRGGGQGDTQYF. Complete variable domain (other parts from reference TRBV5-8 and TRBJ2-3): EAGVTQSPTHLIKTRGQQATLRCSPISGHTSVYWYQQALGLGLQFLLWYDEGEERNRGNFPPRFSGRQFPNYSSELNVNALELEDSALYLCASNRGGGQGDTQYFGPGTRLTVL.

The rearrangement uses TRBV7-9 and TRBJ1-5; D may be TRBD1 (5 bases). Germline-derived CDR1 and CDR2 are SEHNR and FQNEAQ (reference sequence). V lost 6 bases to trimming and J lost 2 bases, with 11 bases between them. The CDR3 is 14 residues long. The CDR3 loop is CASSQGGGNQPQHF. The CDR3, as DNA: TGTGCCAGCAGTCAGGGTGGAGGCAATCAGCCCCAGCATTTT.

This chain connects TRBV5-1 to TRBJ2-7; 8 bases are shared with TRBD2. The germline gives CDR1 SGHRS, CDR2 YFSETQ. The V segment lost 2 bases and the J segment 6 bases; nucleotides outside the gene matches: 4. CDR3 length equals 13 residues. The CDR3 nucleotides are TGCGCCAGCAGCTTACGGGGGGGGACCGAGCAGTACTTC. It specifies CASSLRGGTEQYF.

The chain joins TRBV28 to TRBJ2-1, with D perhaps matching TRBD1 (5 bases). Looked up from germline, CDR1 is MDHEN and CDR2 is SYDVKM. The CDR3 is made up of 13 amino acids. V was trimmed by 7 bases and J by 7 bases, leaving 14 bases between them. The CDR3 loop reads CASNSPRVNEQFF. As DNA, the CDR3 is TGTGCCAGCAATAGTCCCAGGGTGAATGAGCAGTTCTTC.

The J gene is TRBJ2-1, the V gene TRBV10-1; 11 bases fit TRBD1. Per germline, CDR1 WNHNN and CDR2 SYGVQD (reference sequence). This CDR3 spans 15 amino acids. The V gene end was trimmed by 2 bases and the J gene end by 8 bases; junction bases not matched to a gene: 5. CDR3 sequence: CASSEGGTGGDEQFF. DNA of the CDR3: TGCGCCAGCAGTGAGGGAGGGACAGGGGGAGATGAGCAGTTCTTC.

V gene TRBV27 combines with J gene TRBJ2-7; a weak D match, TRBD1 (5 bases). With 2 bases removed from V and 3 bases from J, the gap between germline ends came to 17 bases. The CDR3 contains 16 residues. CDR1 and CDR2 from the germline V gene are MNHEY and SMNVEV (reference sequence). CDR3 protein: CASSLGVSTVVYEQYF. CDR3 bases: TGTGCCAGCAGTTTAGGAGTATCGACAGTTGTCTACGAGCAGTACTTC.

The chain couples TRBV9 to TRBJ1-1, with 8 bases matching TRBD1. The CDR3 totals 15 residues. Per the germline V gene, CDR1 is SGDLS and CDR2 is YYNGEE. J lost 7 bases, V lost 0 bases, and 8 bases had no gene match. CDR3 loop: CASSVGQGASGEAFF. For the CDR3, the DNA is TGTGCCAGCAGCGTAGGCCAGGGGGCAAGTGGTGAAGCTTTCTTT.

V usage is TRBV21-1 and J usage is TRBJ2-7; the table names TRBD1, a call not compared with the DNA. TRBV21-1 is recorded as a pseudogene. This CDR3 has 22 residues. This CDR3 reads CASSKALVVGGLLADSSYEQYF. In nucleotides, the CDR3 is TGTGCCAGCAGCAAAGCGCTCGTAGTAGGGGGCCTTTTGGCGGATAGCTCCTACGAGCAGTACTTC.

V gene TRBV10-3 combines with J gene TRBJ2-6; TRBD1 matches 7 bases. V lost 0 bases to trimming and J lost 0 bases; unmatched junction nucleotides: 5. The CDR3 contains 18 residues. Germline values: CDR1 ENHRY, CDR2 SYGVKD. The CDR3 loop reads CAISESGQRISGANVLTF. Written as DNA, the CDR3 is TGTGCCATCAGTGAGTCGGGACAGCGTATCTCTGGGGCCAACGTCCTGACTTTC.

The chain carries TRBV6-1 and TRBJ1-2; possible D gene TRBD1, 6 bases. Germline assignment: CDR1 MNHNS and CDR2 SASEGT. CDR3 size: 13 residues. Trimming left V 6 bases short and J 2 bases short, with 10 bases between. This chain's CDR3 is CASSTDSNYGYTF. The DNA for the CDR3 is TGTGCCAGCAGCACGGACAGCAACTATGGCTACACCTTC.

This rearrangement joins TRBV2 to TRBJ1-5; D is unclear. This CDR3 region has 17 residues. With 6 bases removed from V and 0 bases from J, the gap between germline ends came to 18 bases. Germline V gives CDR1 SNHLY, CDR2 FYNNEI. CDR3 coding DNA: TGTGCCAGCAGCCCTACCCCTCTGGGCAATAGCAATCAGCCCCAGCATTTT. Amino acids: CASSPTPLGNSNQPQHF.

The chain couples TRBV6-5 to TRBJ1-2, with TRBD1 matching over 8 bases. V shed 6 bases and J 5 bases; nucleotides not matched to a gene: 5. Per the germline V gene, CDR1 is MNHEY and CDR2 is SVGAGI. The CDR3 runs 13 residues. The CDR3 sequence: CASSRDRRYGYTF. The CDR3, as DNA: TGTGCCAGCAGCCGGGACAGGCGGTATGGCTACACCTTC.

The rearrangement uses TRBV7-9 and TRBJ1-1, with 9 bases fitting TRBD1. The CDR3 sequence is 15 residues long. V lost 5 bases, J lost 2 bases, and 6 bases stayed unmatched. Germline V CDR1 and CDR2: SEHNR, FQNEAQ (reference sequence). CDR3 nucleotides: TGTGCCAGCAGCCCGGACAGGGGACCTAACACTGAAGCTTTCTTT. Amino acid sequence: CASSPDRGPNTEAFF.

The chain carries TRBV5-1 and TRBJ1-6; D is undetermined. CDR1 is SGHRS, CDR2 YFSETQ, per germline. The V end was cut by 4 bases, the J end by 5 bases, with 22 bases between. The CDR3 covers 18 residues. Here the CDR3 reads CASSPAGASRTNNSPLHF. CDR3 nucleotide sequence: TGCGCCAGCAGCCCGGCCGGTGCCTCCCGCACTAATAATTCACCCCTCCACTTT. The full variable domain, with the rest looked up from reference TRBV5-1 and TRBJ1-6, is KAGVTQTPRYLIKTRGQQVTLSCSPISGHRSVSWYQQTPGQGLQFLFEYFSETQRNKGNFPGRFSGRQFSNSRSEMNVSTLELGDSALYLCASSPAGASRTNNSPLHFGNGTRLTVT.

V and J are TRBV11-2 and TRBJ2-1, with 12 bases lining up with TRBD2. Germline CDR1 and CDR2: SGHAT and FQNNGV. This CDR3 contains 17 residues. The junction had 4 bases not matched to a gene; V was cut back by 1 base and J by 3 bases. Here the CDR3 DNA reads TGTGCCAGCAGCTTAGTATCTAGCGGGAGGGGCTACAATGAGCAGTTCTTC. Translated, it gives CASSLVSSGRGYNEQFF.

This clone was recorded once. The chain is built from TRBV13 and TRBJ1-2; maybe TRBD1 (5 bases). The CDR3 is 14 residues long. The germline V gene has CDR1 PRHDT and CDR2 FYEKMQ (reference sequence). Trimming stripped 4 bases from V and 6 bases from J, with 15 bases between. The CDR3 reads CASSSGHLLDGYTF. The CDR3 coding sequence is TGTGCCAGCAGCTCAGGACACCTCCTTGATGGCTACACCTTC.

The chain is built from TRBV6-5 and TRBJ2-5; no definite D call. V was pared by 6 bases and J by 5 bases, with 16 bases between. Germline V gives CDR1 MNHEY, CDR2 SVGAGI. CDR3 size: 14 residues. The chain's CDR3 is CASSLQPGGETQYF. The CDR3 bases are TGTGCCAGCAGCTTACAGCCTGGTGGGGAGACCCAGTACTTC.

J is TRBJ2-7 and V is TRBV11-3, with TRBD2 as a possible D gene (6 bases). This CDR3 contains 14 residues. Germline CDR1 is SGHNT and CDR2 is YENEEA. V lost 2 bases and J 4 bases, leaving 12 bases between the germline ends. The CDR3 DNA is TGTGCCAGCAGCTTACAGGGAGGAGGGTACGAGCAGTACTTC. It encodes CASSLQGGGYEQYF.

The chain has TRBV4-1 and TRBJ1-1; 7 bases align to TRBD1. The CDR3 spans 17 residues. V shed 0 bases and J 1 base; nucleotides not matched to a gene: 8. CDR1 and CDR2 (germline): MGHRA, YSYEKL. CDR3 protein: CASSQEAGGLANTEAFF. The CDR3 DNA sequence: TGCGCCAGCAGCCAAGAGGCAGGGGGTTTGGCGAACACTGAAGCTTTCTTT.

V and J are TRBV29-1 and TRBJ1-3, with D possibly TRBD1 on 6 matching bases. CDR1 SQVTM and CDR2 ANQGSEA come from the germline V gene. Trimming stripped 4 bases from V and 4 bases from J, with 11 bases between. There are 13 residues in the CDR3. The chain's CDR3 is CSVVQGAGNTIYF. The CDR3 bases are TGCAGCGTTGTACAGGGTGCCGGAAACACCATATATTTT. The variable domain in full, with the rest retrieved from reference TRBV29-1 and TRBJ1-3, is SAVISQKPSRDICQRGTSLTIQCQVDSQVTMMFWYRQQPGQSLTLIATANQGSEATYESGFVIDKFPISRPNLTFSTLTVSNMSPEDSSIYLCSVVQGAGNTIYFGEGSWLTVV.

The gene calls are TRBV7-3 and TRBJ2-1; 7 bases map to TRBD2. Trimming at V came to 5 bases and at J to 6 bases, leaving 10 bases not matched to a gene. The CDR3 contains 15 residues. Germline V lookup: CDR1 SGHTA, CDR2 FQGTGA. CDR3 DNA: TGTGCCAGCAGCCCGCTTATGGGAGGGCTCAATGAGCAGTTCTTC. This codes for CASSPLMGGLNEQFF. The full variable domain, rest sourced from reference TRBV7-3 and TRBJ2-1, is GAGVSQTPSNKVTEKGKYVELRCDPISGHTALYWYRQSLGQGPEFLIYFQGTGAADDSGLPNDRFFAVRPEGSVSTLKIQRTERGDSAVYLCASSPLMGGLNEQFFGPGTRLTVL.

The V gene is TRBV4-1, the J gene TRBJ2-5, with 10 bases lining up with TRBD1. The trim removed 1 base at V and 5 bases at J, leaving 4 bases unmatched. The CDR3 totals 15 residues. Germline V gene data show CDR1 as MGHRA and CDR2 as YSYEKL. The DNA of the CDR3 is TGCGCCAGCAGCCAAGGGGACAGGGGCACGGAGACCCAGTACTTC. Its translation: CASSQGDRGTETQYF.

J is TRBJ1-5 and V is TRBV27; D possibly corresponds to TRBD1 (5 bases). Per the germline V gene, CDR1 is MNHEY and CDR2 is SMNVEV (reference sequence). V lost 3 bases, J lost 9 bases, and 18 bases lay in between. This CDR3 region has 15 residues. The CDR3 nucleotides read TGTGCCAGCAGTTTCGCGTCACAGGCGGCCAGGCCCCAGCATTTT. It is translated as CASSFASQAARPQHF.

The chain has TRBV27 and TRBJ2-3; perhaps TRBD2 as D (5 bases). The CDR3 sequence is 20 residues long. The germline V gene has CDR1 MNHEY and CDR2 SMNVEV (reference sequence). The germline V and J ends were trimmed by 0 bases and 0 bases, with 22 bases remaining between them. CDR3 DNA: TGTGCCAGCAGTTTATCGTCAGTAGCGCTAAAAAACCCTAGCACAGATACGCAGTATTTT. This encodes CASSLSSVALKNPSTDTQYF.

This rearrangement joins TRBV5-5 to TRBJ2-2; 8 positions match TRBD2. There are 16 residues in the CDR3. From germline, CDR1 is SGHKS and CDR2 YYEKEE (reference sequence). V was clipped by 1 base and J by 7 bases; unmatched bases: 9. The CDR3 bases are TGTGCCAGCAGCTTGCTAGGCGGGGGGCAGGTCGGGGAGCTGTTTTTT. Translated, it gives CASSLLGGGQVGELFF.

The CDR3 here is CAWSGKGPNYGYTF. For the CDR3, the DNA is TGTGCCTGGAGTGGTAAGGGGCCTAACTATGGCTACACCTTC. This chain connects TRBV30 to TRBJ1-2; TRBD1 might be the D (5 bases). V shed 1 base and J shed 0 bases, with 9 bases lying between them. This CDR3 region has 14 residues. Germline CDR1 GTSNPN, CDR2 SVGIG (reference sequence).

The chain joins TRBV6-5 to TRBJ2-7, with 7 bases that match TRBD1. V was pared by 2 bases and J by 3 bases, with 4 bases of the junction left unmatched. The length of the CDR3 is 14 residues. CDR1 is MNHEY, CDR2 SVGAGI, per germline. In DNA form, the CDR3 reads TGTGCCAGCAGTTACGCGGACAGGATCTACGAGCAGTACTTC. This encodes CASSYADRIYEQYF.

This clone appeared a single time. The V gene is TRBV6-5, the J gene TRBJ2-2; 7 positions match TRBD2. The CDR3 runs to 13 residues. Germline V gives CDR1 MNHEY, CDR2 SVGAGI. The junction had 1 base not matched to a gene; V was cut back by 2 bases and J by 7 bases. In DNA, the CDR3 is TGTGCCAGCAGTTACGGGAGGGGCGGGGAGCTGTTTTTT. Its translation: CASSYGRGGELFF.